This TCR beta chain was recovered during a study of response to subunit inactivated influenza vaccine. Overall study findings and caveats: The authors offered the suggestion that each seasonal influenza vaccination recruits few new T cells.

About this clonotype itself: What it recognizes is unknown.

TCRdb itself ran the RT-PCR reads through MiXCR, one entry per CDR3 protein. This table holds some 520,000 distinct CDR3 sequences, approximately 15% found once. Trimming cost V 3 bases and J 1 base, with 10 bases left between them. Germline-derived CDR1 and CDR2 are ENHRY and SYGVKD. The CDR3 runs to 14 residues. This material consisted of CD4+ T cells sorted from PBMCs, taken about 23 months after vaccination. This chain links TRBV10-3 with TRBJ2-7, with D unclear. The receptor was isolated from a man between 50 and 69 years old who received an inactivated influenza vaccine. CDR3 in amino acids: CAISDRQNSYEQYF. CDR3 DNA sequence: TGTGCCATCAGTGATCGTCAGAATTCCTACGAGCAGTACTTC.